Following are 26 T cell receptor beta chains from one sample sequenced in a study of shared clonotypes between healthy human individuals. Produced via immunoSEQ multiplex PCR; TCRdb's table is partial and in-frame only. The sample lists approximately 2.1 million clones, 93% occurring once. Sample: naive CD4+ T cells from PBMCs. The subset: CD45RA+ positively selected. These receptors were collected from a man between 18 and 29 years old in good health. Some clones in this sample may be carry-over from other donors' samples.

Of note for this clone: The identical CDR3 is also encoded by other nucleotide sequences in the sample. The gene calls are TRBV7-9 and TRBJ2-2, with a weak D call TRBD1 (6 bases). The CDR3 totals 15 residues. V lost 5 bases, J lost 5 bases, and 15 bases lay in between. CDR1 is SEHNR and CDR2 is FQNEAQ in the germline V gene (reference sequence). Here the CDR3 reads CASSPPGRGTGELFF. The CDR3 nucleotides are TGTGCCAGCAGCCCCCCGGGCAGGGGTACCGGGGAGCTGTTTTTT.

The V and J genes are TRBV4-1 and TRBJ2-3; D unresolved. The CDR3 is 14 amino acids. The ends were cut back, 1 base at V and 2 bases at J, with 7 bases in the middle. Looked up from germline, CDR1 is MGHRA and CDR2 is YSYEKL. CDR3 region: CASSQVMVTDTQYF. For the CDR3, the DNA is TGCGCCAGCAGCCAAGTTATGGTCACAGATACGCAGTATTTT.

The V gene is TRBV10-3, the J gene TRBJ2-3; 9 bases are shared with TRBD1. The CDR3 loop spans 15 amino acids. The junction had 5 bases not matched to a gene; V was cut back by 6 bases and J by 1 base. Per germline, CDR1 ENHRY and CDR2 SYGVKD. The CDR3 region is CAISARTGGTDTQYF. The CDR3 bases are TGTGCCATCAGCGCCCGGACAGGGGGCACAGATACGCAGTATTTT.

V and J are TRBV11-2 and TRBJ1-2; 9 nucleotides match TRBD1. Trimming at V came to 1 base and at J to 8 bases, leaving 8 bases not matched to a gene. Germline loops: CDR1 SGHAT, CDR2 FQNNGV. This CDR3 is 15 amino acids long. CDR3 bases: TGTGCCAGCAGCTTAGTTGACAGGGGGTATGGAGGCTACACCTTC. This codes for CASSLVDRGYGGYTF.

This chain connects TRBV25-1 to TRBJ2-7; 11 positions match TRBD2. The CDR3 has 14 amino acids. The J segment lost 5 bases and the V segment lost 3 bases, leaving 3 bases of the junction unmatched. Germline CDR1 reads MGHDK; CDR2 reads SYGVNS. The CDR3 DNA is TGTGCCAGCAGTGATACTAGCGGGAGCCACGAGCAGTACTTC. This encodes CASSDTSGSHEQYF.

The V call is TRBV29-1, the J call TRBJ1-1, with 7 bases lining up with TRBD1. This CDR3 spans 13 amino acids. V lost 7 bases, J lost 3 bases, and 8 bases stayed unmatched. Germline V CDR1 and CDR2: SQVTM, ANQGSEA. The chain's CDR3 is CSGTRGWDTEAFF. The DNA of the CDR3 is TGCAGCGGAACCAGGGGGTGGGACACTGAAGCTTTCTTT. The full variable domain, in which reference TRBV29-1 and TRBJ1-1 provide the parts outside the CDR3, is SAVISQKPSRDICQRGTSLTIQCQVDSQVTMMFWYRQQPGQSLTLIATANQGSEATYESGFVIDKFPISRPNLTFSTLTVSNMSPEDSSIYLCSGTRGWDTEAFFGQGTRLTVV.

This rearrangement joins TRBV5-8 to TRBJ2-3; D unresolved. V lost 0 bases and J lost 2, with 4 bases in between. CDR3 length: 13 amino acids. Per the germline V gene, CDR1 is SGHTS and CDR2 is YDEGEE. CDR3 nucleotides: TGTGCCAGCAGCTTGGTAGCCACAGATACGCAGTATTTT. This codes for CASSLVATDTQYF.

The chain links TRBV5-6 to TRBJ1-2, with TRBD1 matching over 9 bases. From germline, CDR1 is SGHDT and CDR2 YYEEEE. V shed 4 bases and J 0 bases; nucleotides not matched to a gene: 10. The CDR3 extends over 17 amino acids. The CDR3 here is CASSLLGQGKSNYGYTF. CDR3 DNA sequence: TGTGCCAGCAGCCTTCTGGGACAGGGAAAATCTAACTATGGCTACACCTTC.

The V gene is TRBV4-1, the J gene TRBJ2-3; 12 bases agree with TRBD2. Germline-derived CDR1 and CDR2 are MGHRA and YSYEKL. The CDR3 loop spans 19 amino acids. After removal of 4 bases from V and 4 bases from J, the junction contained 15 bases not matched to a gene. In nucleotides, the CDR3 is TGCGCCAGCAGCCCGCAGGGGGCTAGCGGGAGGGGGGACGCAGATACGCAGTATTTT. This codes for CASSPQGASGRGDADTQYF.

The V and J genes are TRBV6-5 and TRBJ2-1; 10 bases align to TRBD1. The CDR3 is made up of 15 amino acids. The ends lost 2 bases at V and 9 bases at J; junction bases unmatched: 7. The germline V gene has CDR1 MNHEY and CDR2 SVGAGI. The CDR3 is CASSYVGQGFGEQFF. In nucleotides, the CDR3 is TGTGCCAGCAGTTACGTGGGACAGGGGTTTGGTGAGCAGTTCTTC.

This clone was seen only a few times. This chain joins TRBV2 and TRBJ1-1; 9 positions match TRBD1. The length of the CDR3 is 13 residues. The V segment lost 7 bases and the J segment 1 base; nucleotides outside the gene matches: 1. Germline V gives CDR1 SNHLY, CDR2 FYNNEI. CDR3 in amino acids: CASKGQGNTEAFF. DNA of the CDR3: TGTGCCAGCAAGGGACAGGGGAACACTGAAGCTTTCTTT.

J is TRBJ2-1 and V is TRBV10-3; a possible D gene is TRBD1 (5 bases). This CDR3 region has 13 residues. The V end was cut by 7 bases, the J end by 6 bases, with 13 bases between. CDR1 is ENHRY, CDR2 SYGVKD, per germline. The CDR3 reads CAIKFWQGNEQFF. The DNA of the CDR3 is TGTGCCATCAAATTTTGGCAGGGCAATGAGCAGTTCTTC.

The chain joins TRBV27 to TRBJ1-5; D is unclear. This CDR3 is 13 amino acids long. V was trimmed by 6 bases and J by 2 bases, leaving 8 bases between them. Germline lookup yields CDR1 MNHEY and CDR2 SMNVEV (reference sequence). The CDR3 nucleotides are TGTGCCAGCAGGAGGATGGGCAATCAGCCCCAGCATTTT. It encodes CASRRMGNQPQHF.

In this sample, this clone turned up a few times. The CDR3 DNA reads TGTGCCAGCAGCCCCAGGGGGCAGGAAGCTTTCTTT. It yields the protein CASSPRGQEAFF. V usage is TRBV5-4 and J usage is TRBJ1-1, with TRBD1 matching over 8 bases. Per the germline V gene, CDR1 is SGHNT and CDR2 is YYREEE (reference sequence). The CDR3 extends over 12 amino acids. V trimming: 4 bases; J trimming: 8 bases; junction bases outside the gene matches: 4. Full variable domain (rest looked up from reference TRBV5-4 and TRBJ1-1): ETGVTQSPTHLIKTRGQQVTLRCSSQSGHNTVSWYQQALGQGPQFIFQYYREEENGRGNFPPRFSGLQFPNYSSELNVNALELDDSALYLCASSPRGQEAFFGQGTRLTVV.

Turning to this clone: The same CDR3 arises from other DNA sequences in this sample as well. The chain combines TRBV5-1 with TRBJ2-7, with 8 nucleotides matching TRBD1. The ends lost 2 bases at V and 6 bases at J; junction bases unmatched: 4. The length of the CDR3 is 13 residues. Germline values: CDR1 SGHRS, CDR2 YFSETQ. CDR3 residues: CASSFGQGAEQYF. DNA for the CDR3: TGCGCCAGCAGCTTTGGACAGGGCGCCGAGCAGTACTTC.

The chain joins TRBV19 to TRBJ2-3; 11 bases align to TRBD1. The V and J ends lost 5 bases and 4 bases, in that order; junction bases with no gene match: 2. Looked up from germline, CDR1 is LNHDA and CDR2 is SQIVND (reference sequence). CDR3 length equals 14 residues. Here the CDR3 DNA reads TGTGCCAGTAGTCCGGGACAGGGGGCAGATACGCAGTATTTT. Its translation is CASSPGQGADTQYF.

The chain uses TRBV28 and TRBJ2-5, with D perhaps matching TRBD2 (6 bases). With 3 bases removed from V and 9 bases from J, the gap between germline ends came to 11 bases. The germline V gene has CDR1 MDHEN and CDR2 SYDVKM. This CDR3 comprises 12 residues. The chain's CDR3 is CASSFLSGPQYF. The CDR3 region has the DNA TGTGCCAGCAGTTTCCTTAGCGGTCCCCAGTACTTC.

V usage is TRBV21-1 and J usage is TRBJ2-3; the table's D gene call, TRBD1, was not cross checked with the DNA. TRBV21-1 is listed as a pseudogene. The CDR3 has 15 amino acids. Here the CDR3 reads CARQGDSLYTDTQYF. The CDR3 DNA follows: TGTGCCCGCCAGGGTGACTCTCTGTACACAGATACGCAGTATTTT.

V usage is TRBV15 and J usage is TRBJ1-2, with 7 bases fitting TRBD1. V lost 0 bases, J lost 0 bases, and 10 bases stayed unmatched. Germline lookup yields CDR1 LNHNV and CDR2 YYDKDF (reference sequence). CDR3 length: 18 amino acids. The CDR3 here is CATSRDRGDRASNYGYTF. Written as DNA, the CDR3 is TGTGCCACCAGCAGAGATCGAGGAGACAGGGCTTCTAACTATGGCTACACCTTC.

In nucleotides, the CDR3 is TGTGCCAGCAGCTTATCAAGTTCGGGTACAGATACGCAGTATTTT. This codes for CASSLSSSGTDTQYF. The V and J genes are TRBV7-3 and TRBJ2-3, with D hard to call. The V gene lost 2 bases and the J gene lost 3 bases, with 12 bases spanning the gap. Germline-derived CDR1 and CDR2 are SGHTA and FQGTGA. The CDR3 length is 15 residues. The full variable domain, completed using reference TRBV7-3 and TRBJ2-3, is GAGVSQTPSNKVTEKGKYVELRCDPISGHTALYWYRQSLGQGPEFLIYFQGTGAADDSGLPNDRFFAVRPEGSVSTLKIQRTERGDSAVYLCASSLSSSGTDTQYFGPGTRLTVL.

The V and J genes are TRBV4-1 and TRBJ2-7; weak D call: TRBD2 (6 bases). The V gene's germline CDR1 is MGHRA and CDR2 YSYEKL. The CDR3 is made up of 13 amino acids. Trimming removed 4 bases at V and 5 bases at J, with 12 bases between. CDR3 region: CASSRNWGDEQYF. As DNA, the CDR3 is TGCGCCAGCAGCCGCAATTGGGGGGACGAGCAGTACTTC.

The V and J genes are TRBV7-8 and TRBJ1-4; the match to TRBD1 covers 8 bases. The CDR3 is 15 amino acids. J lost 10 bases, V lost 4 bases, and 11 bases had no gene match. The V gene's germline CDR1 is SGHVS and CDR2 FQNEAQ. CDR3 residues: CASSSLGGQVGKLFF. The CDR3, as DNA: TGTGCCAGCAGCTCCTTAGGGGGACAGGTCGGAAAACTGTTTTTT.

The genes are TRBV7-2 and TRBJ2-3; 11 nucleotides match TRBD2. CDR3 size: 16 residues. CDR1 is SGHTA and CDR2 is FQGNSA in the germline V gene. V shed 5 bases, J shed 5 bases, and the junction held 9 bases outside the gene matches. The CDR3 coding sequence is TGTGCCAGCAGCGCAACACTAGCGGGAGTCCTAGATACGCAGTATTTT. This codes for CASSATLAGVLDTQYF. Full variable domain (missing parts from reference TRBV7-2 and TRBJ2-3): GAGVSQSPSNKVTEKGKDVELRCDPISGHTALYWYRQSLGQGLEFLIYFQGNSAPDKSGLPSDRFSAERTGGSVSTLTIQRTQQEDSAVYLCASSATLAGVLDTQYFGPGTRLTVL.

The chain has TRBV5-4 and TRBJ2-2, with D possibly called TRBD1 or TRBD2 (6 bases each). Germline lookup yields CDR1 SGHNT and CDR2 YYREEE (reference sequence). This CDR3 has 16 residues. V was shortened by 0 bases and J by 4 bases, with 13 bases between the two germline ends. The CDR3 region is CASSLAGGATTGELFF. The CDR3, as DNA: TGTGCCAGCAGCTTGGCCGGGGGCGCGACCACCGGGGAGCTGTTTTTT. Together with reference TRBV5-4 and TRBJ2-2, the CDR3 gives the full variable domain: ETGVTQSPTHLIKTRGQQVTLRCSSQSGHNTVSWYQQALGQGPQFIFQYYREEENGRGNFPPRFSGLQFPNYSSELNVNALELDDSALYLCASSLAGGATTGELFFGEGSRLTVL.

The chain uses TRBV30 and TRBJ2-1, with D possibly being TRBD2 (5 bases). The germline V gene has CDR1 GTSNPN and CDR2 SVGIG (reference sequence). Trimming took 5 bases from V and 8 from J, leaving 13 bases between them. The CDR3 is 12 residues long. DNA of the CDR3: TGTGCCTGGGATTTTGCGGGCGATGAGCAGTTCTTC. Amino acid sequence: CAWDFAGDEQFF.

This clone was observed once. The chain employs TRBV5-1 and TRBJ2-1; 11 bases fit TRBD2. Germline-derived CDR1 and CDR2 are SGHRS and YFSETQ. The CDR3 contains 16 residues. With V trimmed by 0 bases and J by 4 bases, 3 bases remained unmatched. CDR3 nucleotides: TGCGCCAGCAGCTTGGGTATAGCGGGGGGGTACAATGAGCAGTTCTTC. It codes for CASSLGIAGGYNEQFF.